This T cell receptor (beta chain) was identified in a study of blood T cell repertoires in COVID-19. There are 16 residues in the CDR3. Germline V lookup: CDR1 MGHDK, CDR2 SYGVNS. Note on this clone: One end of the junction is discordant with germline, which a read error may explain.

Authors' methods: Amplified reference gene primers provided the basis for estimating nucleated cell counts. Profiling relied on immunoSEQ multiplex PCR, and the TCRdb table lists in-frame clones only, not all of them. V and J calls and clone size are copied from that table; D and trimming were computed from the DNA. The sample contains under 140,000 clones, about 88% of which appear only once. V and J are TRBV25-1 and TRBJ2-1; 14 positions match TRBD2. The sequenced material came from peripheral blood. The clonotype comes from a woman between 50 and 59 years old with acute or convalescent COVID-19. The CDR3 loop reads CASSELRLAGGNEQFF. The CDR3 DNA is TGTGCCAGTAGTGAATTAAGACTAGCGGGAGGGAATGAGCAGTTCTTC.